The 3 T cell receptor beta chains listed next were all sequenced from one sample in a study of spatial heterogeneity in lung cancer. TCRdb called the 5' RACE reads again in MiXCR, with one record for every CDR3 protein. The data contain around 47,000 distinct CDR3 sequences, 6% to 8.5% of them singletons. Time point given: blood at routine non-recurrence follow-up after resection. Whole RNA, which was extracted from tumor, nontumor lung tissue or frozen PBMC, was sequenced without any cell sorting. Sample: PBMCs, taken at follow-up. The receptor set was obtained from a female donor with early-stage non-small cell lung cancer.

At least ten counts were recorded for this clonotype. CDR3: CASSFQKRGPDNEQFF. CDR3 DNA sequence: TGTGCCAGCAGCTTCCAAAAGCGGGGGCCCGACAATGAGCAGTTCTTC. V gene TRBV7-2 combines with J gene TRBJ2-1; 8 bases are a match to TRBD2. V lost 3 bases to trimming and J lost 5 bases; unmatched junction nucleotides: 9. CDR3 size: 16 residues. CDR1 and CDR2 from the germline V gene are SGHTA and FQGNSA.

This clonotype was seen only a few times. The J gene is TRBJ1-1, the V gene TRBV12-3 or TRBV12-4; possible D gene TRBD1, 6 bases. The CDR3 spans 13 residues. Trimming cost V 6 bases and J 4 bases, with 12 bases left between them. The CDR3 region has the DNA TGTGCCAGCAGGTTACAGGGAGGCACTGAAGCTTTCTTT. Its protein product is CASRLQGGTEAFF.

This sequence joins TRBV20-1 and TRBJ2-7; a possible D gene is TRBD1 (5 bases). The CDR3 consists of 13 residues. Trimming took off 5 bases at V and 2 bases at J, with 13 bases between the two ends. Germline V lookup: CDR1 DFQATT, CDR2 SNEGSKA (reference sequence). The CDR3 here is CSARKTETYEQYF. CDR3 DNA: TGCAGTGCTCGAAAGACAGAGACCTACGAGCAGTACTTC.